This passage covers 28 T cell receptor beta chains from one sample sequenced in a study of beta chain features in type 1 diabetes. The investigators reverse transcribed all of the isolated RNA, so they sequenced expressed TCRB transcripts. Generated by immunoSEQ multiplex PCR, the TCRdb table keeps only in-frame clones and is missing some. Altogether over 65,000 clones are present, about a third being singletons, with the ten largest covering over 0.4%. Source material: stem cell memory CD4+ T cells from blood. These receptors originate from a woman aged 18-29 years in good health.

This clone has a handful of counts. The CDR3: CASSQRTGAKETQYF. The CDR3 coding sequence is TGTGCCAGCAGCCAGAGGACAGGGGCAAAAGAGACCCAGTACTTC. V and J are TRBV5-4 and TRBJ2-5, with TRBD1 matching over 9 bases. V shed 4 bases, J shed 3 bases, and the junction held 7 bases outside the gene matches. Germline CDR1 is SGHNT and CDR2 is YYREEE (reference sequence). This CDR3 comprises 15 residues. Together with reference TRBV5-4 and TRBJ2-5, the CDR3 gives the full variable domain: ETGVTQSPTHLIKTRGQQVTLRCSSQSGHNTVSWYQQALGQGPQFIFQYYREEENGRGNFPPRFSGLQFPNYSSELNVNALELDDSALYLCASSQRTGAKETQYFGPGTRLLVL.

This clone has only a few counts. Distinct nucleotide sequences in the sample also encode this CDR3. The J gene is TRBJ2-5, the V gene TRBV6-6; tentative D call: TRBD2 (5 bases). Germline V gene lookup returns CDR1 MNHNY and CDR2 SVGAGI (reference sequence). Trimming left V 4 bases short and J 1 base short, with 13 bases between. This CDR3 comprises 15 residues. The CDR3 nucleotides read TGTGCCAGCAGTTCCCACTCAAGCGGCCAAGAGACCCAGTACTTC. Translating gives CASSSHSSGQETQYF.

This clone was counted a few times. The rearrangement joins TRBV4-2 to TRBJ1-1, with 8 bases that match TRBD1. Germline V lookup: CDR1 LGHNA, CDR2 YNFKEQ. The CDR3 is 15 amino acids. The V and J ends lost 1 base and 3 bases, in that order; junction bases with no gene match: 4. The CDR3 nucleotides are TGTGCCAGCAGCCAAGTCGGACAGGGCGACACTGAAGCTTTCTTT. Translating gives CASSQVGQGDTEAFF.

This clone was detected a few times. The genes are TRBV19 and TRBJ2-2, with 11 positions matching TRBD2. The CDR3 consists of 16 residues. Germline V gives CDR1 LNHDA, CDR2 SQIVND (reference sequence). The ends lost 3 bases at V and 3 bases at J; junction bases unmatched: 3. Here the CDR3 reads CASSITGLADTGELFF. CDR3 DNA sequence: TGTGCCAGTAGTATTACGGGACTAGCGGACACCGGGGAGCTGTTTTTT.

The rearrangement uses TRBV5-1 and TRBJ2-3; D uncertain. Germline CDR1 SGHRS, CDR2 YFSETQ. V lost 0 bases and J lost 2, with 13 bases in between. CDR3 length equals 16 residues. CDR3 bases: TGCGCCAGCAGCTTGGGCGCGTCAGGCCCCACAGATACGCAGTATTTT. Translating it yields CASSLGASGPTDTQYF.

The chain employs TRBV5-6 and TRBJ2-1; perhaps TRBD2 as D (6 bases). Germline V gives CDR1 SGHDT, CDR2 YYEEEE. The ends were cut back, 0 bases at V and 2 bases at J, with 9 bases in the middle. The CDR3 loop spans 15 amino acids. In nucleotides, the CDR3 is TGTGCCAGCAGCTTGGTGAGCGGGCCCTACAATGAGCAGTTCTTC. Protein sequence: CASSLVSGPYNEQFF.

This chain connects TRBV7-2 to TRBJ1-1, with 7 bases lining up with TRBD1. This CDR3 comprises 14 residues. V trimming: 7 bases; J trimming: 0 bases; junction bases outside the gene matches: 5. CDR1 is SGHTA, CDR2 FQGNSA, per germline. CDR3: CASTWTGLNTEAFF. DNA for the CDR3: TGTGCCAGCACCTGGACAGGATTGAACACTGAAGCTTTCTTT.

The V call is TRBV27, the J call TRBJ2-5, with 10 bases matching TRBD1. The J call is in doubt because the DNA end fits TRBJ2-7 better. The CDR3 runs to 13 residues. Germline V gives CDR1 MNHEY, CDR2 SMNVEV (reference sequence). CDR3 in DNA: TGTGCCAGCAGACGGACAGGGGGCTACGAGCAGTACTTC. Protein sequence: CASRRTGGYEQYF.

In its sample, this clone was seen many times. The gene calls are TRBV7-9 and TRBJ2-3; D may be TRBD2 (6 bases). Trimming took 5 bases from V and 0 from J, leaving 6 bases between them. This CDR3 comprises 13 residues. Per the germline V gene, CDR1 is SEHNR and CDR2 is FQNEAQ (reference sequence). The CDR3 DNA sequence: TGTGCCAGCAGCCGGGGGAGCACAGATACGCAGTATTTT. It is translated as CASSRGSTDTQYF.

A note on this clone: One end of the junction is discordant with germline, which a read error may explain. The chain employs TRBV7-3 and TRBJ2-1; TRBD1 is a possible D gene (6 bases). The CDR3 spans 15 residues. The V gene's germline CDR1 is SGHTA and CDR2 FQGTGA. The CDR3 DNA reads as TGTGCCAGCAGCCCCCTGGGGGCCTCCTCCAATGAGCAGTTCTTC. It encodes CASSPLGASSNEQFF.

The chain joins TRBV7-8 to TRBJ1-1, with 11 bases identical to TRBD1. The V gene end was trimmed by 5 bases and the J gene end by 1 base; junction bases not matched to a gene: 3. The V gene's germline CDR1 is SGHVS and CDR2 FQNEAQ. The CDR3 spans 15 residues. CDR3 bases: TGTGCCAGCAGCGTGGACAGGGGGCCGAACACTGAAGCTTTCTTT. Translating gives CASSVDRGPNTEAFF. The full variable domain, rest sourced from reference TRBV7-8 and TRBJ1-1, is GAGVSQSPRYKVAKRGQDVALRCDPISGHVSLFWYQQALGQGPEFLTYFQNEAQLDKSGLPSDRFFAERPEGSVSTLKIQRTQQEDSAVYLCASSVDRGPNTEAFFGQGTRLTVV.

The genes are TRBV6-5 and TRBJ1-1; D might be TRBD1 (5 bases). The germline CDR1 and CDR2 sequences are MNHEY and SVGAGI. The CDR3 contains 15 residues. Trimming shortened V by 0 bases and J by 0 bases, and 8 bases separated the two germline ends. This CDR3 is CASSYSYRLNTEAFF. DNA of the CDR3: TGTGCCAGCAGTTACTCGTACAGGCTGAACACTGAAGCTTTCTTT.

The V and J genes are TRBV28 and TRBJ2-7, with D perhaps matching TRBD1 (6 bases). This CDR3 has 14 amino acids. Trimming took off 7 bases at V and 3 bases at J, with 16 bases between the two ends. Germline V lookup: CDR1 MDHEN, CDR2 SYDVKM. In nucleotides, the CDR3 is TGTGCCAGCACCGCATCGGGACAAAACTACGAGCAGTACTTC. Translating gives CASTASGQNYEQYF.

This clone was seen only a few times. The chain links TRBV5-1 to TRBJ2-7, with TRBD2 as a possible D gene (6 bases). Germline values: CDR1 SGHRS, CDR2 YFSETQ. V lost 0 bases to trimming and J lost 0 bases, with 10 bases between them. The CDR3 is made up of 15 amino acids. The DNA for the CDR3 is TGCGCCAGCAGCTTGGCCCAGGGACTCTCCTACGAGCAGTACTTC. It is translated as CASSLAQGLSYEQYF.

This clone has more than one count but fewer than ten. The chain employs TRBV10-3 and TRBJ2-5, with 7 bases fitting TRBD1. The J call may be in error: the DNA end matches TRBJ2-7 better. This CDR3 contains 13 residues. CDR1 and CDR2 from the germline V gene are ENHRY and SYGVKD. The CDR3: CATLRDRDNEQYF. The CDR3 region has the DNA TGTGCCACCCTCCGGGACAGAGACAACGAGCAGTACTTC.

The chain carries TRBV7-2 and TRBJ1-1; 8 nucleotides align to TRBD1. Germline values: CDR1 SGHTA, CDR2 FQGNSA. The CDR3 extends over 15 amino acids. The V gene end was trimmed by 4 bases and the J gene end by 0 bases; junction bases not matched to a gene: 4. CDR3 residues: CASSSRTGLNTEAFF. CDR3 DNA: TGTGCCAGCAGCTCACGGACAGGGTTGAACACTGAAGCTTTCTTT. Looking up the rest from reference TRBV7-2 and TRBJ1-1 gives the full variable domain: GAGVSQSPSNKVTEKGKDVELRCDPISGHTALYWYRQSLGQGLEFLIYFQGNSAPDKSGLPSDRFSAERTGGSVSTLTIQRTQQEDSAVYLCASSSRTGLNTEAFFGQGTRLTVV.

The gene calls are TRBV4-2 and TRBJ2-7; D is perhaps TRBD1 (6 bases). Trimming pared 1 base from V and 5 bases from J, leaving 15 bases between. Germline loops: CDR1 LGHNA, CDR2 YNFKEQ. The CDR3 totals 15 residues. The DNA of the CDR3 is TGTGCCAGCAGCCAAGGCCTGCAGGGGAACCACGAGCAGTACTTC. It translates to CASSQGLQGNHEQYF.

V and J are TRBV5-5 and TRBJ2-7, with TRBD1 matching over 8 bases. Germline lookup yields CDR1 SGHKS and CDR2 YYEKEE (reference sequence). The CDR3 is made up of 13 amino acids. Trimming took 5 bases from V and 5 from J; bases not matched to a gene: 6. The CDR3 region is CASRTGTGDEQYF. The CDR3 nucleotides are TGTGCCAGCAGGACAGGGACAGGTGACGAGCAGTACTTC.

V gene TRBV7-2 combines with J gene TRBJ2-7; D remains ambiguous. Germline V gene data show CDR1 as SGHTA and CDR2 as FQGNSA. CDR3 length: 15 amino acids. Trimming took off 0 bases at V and 2 bases at J, with 11 bases between the two ends. The DNA for the CDR3 is TGTGCCAGCAGCTTAGCGTTGGCTCGTACCTACGAGCAGTACTTC. Residues: CASSLALARTYEQYF.

This clone has more than one count but fewer than ten. The chain carries TRBV12-5 and TRBJ2-1; D is unresolved. This CDR3 contains 14 residues. Germline V CDR1 and CDR2: LGHNT, FRNRAP. Trimming left V 6 bases short and J 7 bases short, with 16 bases between. In DNA form, the CDR3 reads TGTGCTAGTGGACACGCCTCTCCCTCGAATGAGCAGTTCTTC. Translated: CASGHASPSNEQFF.

The chain links TRBV7-8 to TRBJ2-2; 8 bases match TRBD1. Per the germline V gene, CDR1 is SGHVS and CDR2 is FQNEAQ. The CDR3 contains 16 residues. Losses at the gene ends were 5 bases for V and 4 bases for J; bases not matched to a gene: 9. The CDR3 DNA is TGTGCCAGCAGCGGACTATCAGGGGGCTCCACCGGGGAGCTGTTTTTT. It translates to CASSGLSGGSTGELFF.

This clone has just a few counts. One end of the junction varies from germline; a read error may be responsible. J is TRBJ2-1 and V is TRBV7-7; the D gene is possibly TRBD1 (5 bases). The length of the CDR3 is 13 residues. Germline V CDR1 and CDR2: SSHAT, FNYEAQ (reference sequence). The CDR3 bases are TGTGCTAGCAGCTTAGAAAGGGGCGGAGAGCAGTTCTTC. This codes for CASSLERGGEQFF.

The CDR3 DNA follows: TGTGCCAGCCGGGACAGGGTTAACAATCAGCCCCAGCATTTT. Residues: CASRDRVNNQPQHF. The chain is built from TRBV2 and TRBJ1-5; 9 bases map to TRBD1. The germline CDR1 and CDR2 sequences are SNHLY and FYNNEI. This CDR3 comprises 14 residues. V gave up 8 bases and J gave up 3 bases; unmatched junction bases: 5.

The chain carries TRBV5-4 and TRBJ2-5; 9 bases are a match to TRBD2. There are 18 residues in the CDR3. CDR1 and CDR2 from the germline V gene are SGHNT and YYREEE (reference sequence). V shed 4 bases and J 1 base; nucleotides not matched to a gene: 14. Here the CDR3 DNA reads TGTGCCAGCAGCCTCCGGGCGGGTAGCGGGAGTCTCCAAGAGACCCAGTACTTC. It specifies CASSLRAGSGSLQETQYF.

The V gene is TRBV4-3, the J gene TRBJ1-1, with 7 bases identical to TRBD1. Germline V lookup: CDR1 LGHNA, CDR2 YSLEER. The CDR3 runs to 15 residues. The ends lost 4 bases at V and 7 bases at J; junction bases unmatched: 12. CDR3 DNA sequence: TGCGCCAGCAGCCGTTCGACAGGGCAACCTGTTGAAGCTTTCTTT. It encodes CASSRSTGQPVEAFF.

This clone appeared a few times. The V and J genes are TRBV19 and TRBJ1-1, with D maybe TRBD1 (6 bases). Germline CDR1 and CDR2: LNHDA and SQIVND (reference sequence). This CDR3 has 16 residues. V lost 3 bases and J 10 bases, leaving 24 bases between the germline ends. CDR3 nucleotides: TGTGCCAGTAGTATTGAGGGGGGGCGCGTTGGAGAACGAGCTTTCTTT. Its translation: CASSIEGGRVGERAFF.

V gene TRBV9 combines with J gene TRBJ2-7; a weak D match, TRBD1 (6 bases). Germline CDR1 reads SGDLS; CDR2 reads YYNGEE. This CDR3 has 15 amino acids. With 3 bases removed from V and 5 bases from J, the gap between germline ends came to 18 bases. CDR3 protein: CASSAQQGPFDEQYF. CDR3 sequence (DNA): TGTGCCAGCAGCGCCCAACAGGGACCCTTTGACGAGCAGTACTTC.

This clone was recorded once. The genes are TRBV11-2 and TRBJ1-3; TRBD1 might be the D (6 bases). Germline CDR1 and CDR2: SGHAT and FQNNGV. V lost 7 bases and J lost 6, with 16 bases in between. The CDR3 contains 14 residues. The CDR3 DNA follows: TGTGCCAGCAAAGAAGGGGGGGGAACAAACACCATATATTTT. It is translated as CASKEGGGTNTIYF.